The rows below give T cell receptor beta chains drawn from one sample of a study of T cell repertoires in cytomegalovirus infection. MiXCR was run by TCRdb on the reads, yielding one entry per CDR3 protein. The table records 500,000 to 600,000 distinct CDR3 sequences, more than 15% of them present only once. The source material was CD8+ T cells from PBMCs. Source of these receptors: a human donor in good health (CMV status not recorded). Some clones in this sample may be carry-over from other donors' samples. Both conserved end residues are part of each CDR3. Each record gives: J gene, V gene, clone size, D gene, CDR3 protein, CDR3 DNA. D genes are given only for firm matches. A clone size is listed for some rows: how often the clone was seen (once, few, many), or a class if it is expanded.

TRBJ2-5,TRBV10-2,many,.,CASSEHGETQYF,TGCGCCAGCAGTGAACACGGAGAGACCCAGTACTTC
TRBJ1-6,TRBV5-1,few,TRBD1,CASSGDRGPGRDSPLHF,TGCGCCAGCAGCGGGGACAGGGGGCCCGGGAGGGATTCACCCCTCCACTTT
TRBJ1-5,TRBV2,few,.,CASSGYSNQPQHF,TGTGCCAGCAGTGGCTATAGCAATCAGCCCCAGCATTTT
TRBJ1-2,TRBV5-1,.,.,CASSLAGPLRGYTF,TGCGCCAGCAGCTTGGCCGGGCCTCTGCGGGGCTACACCTTC
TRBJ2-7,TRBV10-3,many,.,CAISEGRIIDRSYEQYF,TGTGCCATCAGTGAGGGAAGGATAATAGACAGGTCCTACGAGCAGTACTTC
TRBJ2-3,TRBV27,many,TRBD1,CASSSLRTGFRTDTQYF,TGTGCCAGCAGTTCCCTGAGGACAGGGTTCAGGACAGATACGCAGTATTTT
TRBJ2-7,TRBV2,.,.,CASQQGYEQYF,TGTGCCAGCCAACAGGGTTACGAGCAGTACTTC
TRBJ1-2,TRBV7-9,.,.,CASSRSENYGYTF,TGTGCCAGCAGTCGCTCTGAAAACTATGGCTACACCTTC
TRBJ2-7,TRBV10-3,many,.,CAISESLGGNFYEQYF,TGTGCCATCAGTGAGTCTTTGGGCGGGAACTTCTACGAGCAGTACTTC
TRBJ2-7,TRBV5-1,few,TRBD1,CASSLRDRRLGITF,TGCGCCAGCAGCCTCCGGGACAGACGTCTAGGGATCACCTTC
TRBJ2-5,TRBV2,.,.,CASRPGLETQYF,TGTGCCAGCAGGCCGGGGCTAGAGACCCAGTACTTC
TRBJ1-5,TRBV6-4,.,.,CASSDPRTPKPQHF,TGTGCCAGCAGTGACCCCAGGACCCCGAAGCCCCAGCATTTT
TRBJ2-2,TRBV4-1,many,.,CASSHPPGSGELFF,TGCGCCAGCAGCCACCCTCCAGGGTCCGGGGAGCTGTTTTTT
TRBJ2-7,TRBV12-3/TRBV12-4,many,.,CASSWQISYEQYF,TGTGCCAGCAGTTGGCAGATCTCCTACGAGCAGTACTTC
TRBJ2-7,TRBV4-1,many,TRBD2,CASSSRLQAGVTEEQYF,TGCGCCAGCAGCTCACGACTGCAAGCGGGGGTTACCGAGGAGCAGTACTTC
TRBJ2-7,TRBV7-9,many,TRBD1,CASSSGQGVAYEQYF,TGTGCCAGCAGCTCAGGACAGGGGGTCGCCTACGAGCAGTACTTC
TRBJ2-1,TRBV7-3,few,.,CASSFQQTVYNEQFF,TGTGCCAGCAGCTTCCAGCAAACAGTCTACAATGAGCAGTTCTTC
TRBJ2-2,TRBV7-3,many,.,CASSLDRQLNTGELFF,TGTGCCAGCAGCTTAGATCGGCAGCTGAACACCGGGGAGCTGTTTTTT
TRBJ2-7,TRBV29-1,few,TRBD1,CSVGTGVSYEQYF,TGCAGCGTCGGGACAGGAGTCTCCTACGAGCAGTACTTC